These T cell receptor beta chains were read from a single sample in a study of identical twins. Using its own MiXCR run on the 5' RACE reads, TCRdb lists one record per CDR3 protein. The sample has 420,000 or so distinct CDR3 sequences, 15% to 20% seen once; the top ten hold more than 10%. Sample: naive T cells sorted from blood. All receptors come from a man aged 50-60 years in good health. CDR3s include the opening cysteine and the closing phenylalanine or tryptophan. A D gene is named only where the DNA matches it firmly. Rows may omit the clone size; those that give it use once, few, many or a size class.

clone_size,v_call,j_call,d_call,cdr3_nt,cdr3_aa
NA,TRBV27,TRBJ1-6,NA,TGTGCCAGCAGGGGGTACGGGAATTCACCCCTCCACTTT,CASRGYGNSPLHF
few,TRBV4-1,TRBJ2-3,NA,TGCGCCAGCAGCCAAGGGACCAGCGGATACACAGATACGCAGTATTTT,CASSQGTSGYTDTQYF
many,TRBV4-1,TRBJ2-1,TRBD2,TGCGCCAGCAGCCAACCCAGCGGGGGGCCCTTCAATGAGCAGTTCTTC,CASSQPSGGPFNEQFF
NA,TRBV6-5,TRBJ2-2,TRBD1,TGTGCCAGCAGTTACGGGGGTCTGACAGGGTGGGTCGGGGAGCTGTTTTTT,CASSYGGLTGWVGELFF
few,TRBV7-2,TRBJ2-1,NA,TGTGCCAGCAGCTTAAGGGGTCTAGAACTCAATGAGCAGTTCTTC,CASSLRGLELNEQFF
many,TRBV6-2/TRBV6-3,TRBJ2-1,TRBD2,TGTGCCAGCAGAAACAATCTAGCGGGCCCAAGCAATGAGCAGTTCTTC,CASRNNLAGPSNEQFF
few,TRBV18,TRBJ2-7,NA,TGTGCCAGCTCACCATTATTGGTTAGTAGAACCTACGAGCAGTACTTC,CASSPLLVSRTYEQYF
few,TRBV24-1,TRBJ2-1,TRBD1,TGTGCCACCAGTGAGCCGGGACAGGTGAATGAGCAGTTCTTC,CATSEPGQVNEQFF
many,TRBV7-2,TRBJ2-7,NA,TGTGCCAGCAGCTTGGGGACTCGCTACGAGCAGTACTTC,CASSLGTRYEQYF
many,TRBV20-1,TRBJ2-3,TRBD2,TGCAGTGCTCCGGGGGGACTATCGATCTACACAGATACGCAGTATTTT,CSAPGGLSIYTDTQYF
few,TRBV4-2,TRBJ1-2,TRBD1,TGTGCCAGCAGCCAAGATTATCGAGACAGGGTAAACTATGGCTACACCTTC,CASSQDYRDRVNYGYTF
few,TRBV10-3,TRBJ2-7,NA,TGTGCCATCAGTGAAGTGGTAACCCTTGTAAGCGAGCAGTACTTC,CAISEVVTLVSEQYF
NA,TRBV20-1,TRBJ2-7,NA,TGCAGTGCTAGCCCTGGAGGGGGAGGATACGAGCAGTACTTC,CSASPGGGGYEQYF
few,TRBV4-2,TRBJ2-7,NA,TGTGCCAGCAGCCAAGATCAAGCGCTCAGCTCCTACGAGCAGTACTTC,CASSQDQALSSYEQYF
many,TRBV27,TRBJ1-5,NA,TGTGCCAGCAGTCCACGACAGGACCATGGGGCCCAGCATTTT,CASSPRQDHGAQHF
NA,TRBV27,TRBJ1-2,TRBD1,TGTGCCAGCGCCTCTAGTCACAGGGGTGACTATGGCTACACCTTC,CASASSHRGDYGYTF
NA,TRBV28,TRBJ1-4,NA,NA,CASSSPGGVMKNCFF
NA,TRBV7-9,TRBJ1-5,NA,TGTGCCAGCAGCTTAGGGGGCCCCGATAATCAGCCCCAGCATTTT,CASSLGGPDNQPQHF
NA,TRBV5-5,TRBJ2-6,NA,TGTGCCCGCGGGCCTACAGGGCCGAACTCTGGGGCCAACGTCCTGACTTTC,CARGPTGPNSGANVLTF
many,TRBV4-1,TRBJ2-7,NA,TGCGCCAGCAGTAGGGGGGTGGGCGACGAGCAGTACTTC,CASSRGVGDEQYF
NA,TRBV28,TRBJ2-3,NA,TGTGCCAGCAGTTTGGGAGGGAGGGGACAGGATACGCAGTATTTT,CASSLGGRGQDTQYF
many,TRBV5-1,TRBJ2-5,TRBD2,TGCGCCAGCAGCTTGGGACTAGCGGGGTCTGAGACCCAGTACTTC,CASSLGLAGSETQYF
NA,TRBV6-2/TRBV6-3,TRBJ2-4,NA,TGTGCCAGCAGTTCCAGGGTGGCCAAAAACATTCAGTACTTC,CASSSRVAKNIQYF
NA,TRBV7-9,TRBJ2-2,NA,TGTGCCAGCAGCCAGGGGACGGGGCTAATCACCGGGGAGCTGTTTTTT,CASSQGTGLITGELFF
NA,TRBV27,TRBJ2-5,TRBD2,TGTGCCAGCAGTGGGACTACTGGTAGACAAGAGACCCAGTACTTC,CASSGTTGRQETQYF
many,TRBV20-1,TRBJ2-1,TRBD2,TGCAGTGCTAGGGGCCTAGCGGGGGGAAACTCCTACAATGAGCAGTTCTTC,CSARGLAGGNSYNEQFF